A selection of T cell receptor beta chains follows, all from one sample in a study of lymphopenia after photon versus proton radiotherapy. Generated by immunoSEQ multiplex PCR, the TCRdb table keeps only in-frame clones and is missing some. The table includes tens of thousands of clones, more than 75% detected once. Sequenced material: peripheral blood, taken from a patient treated with photon-based radiotherapy. Receptors originate from a man between 40 and 49 years old with gastric cancer. The CDR3 runs from the conserved cysteine through the conserved F or W. D genes are given only for firm matches. Part of the rows lack a size; the others show once, few, many or a class for expanded clones.

cdr3_aa: CASSEVISGPSGYTF; cdr3_nt: TGTGCCAGCAGTGAAGTCATCAGCGGACCAAGTGGCTACACCTTC; d_call: .; clone_size: .; v_call: TRBV6-1; j_call: TRBJ1-2
cdr3_aa: CASSWGLTARELFF; cdr3_nt: TGTGCCAGCAGCTGGGGATTGACAGCGCGAGAGCTGTTTTTT; d_call: .; clone_size: .; v_call: TRBV5-6; j_call: TRBJ1-4
cdr3_aa: CAWSRPFRRQGGSYEQFF; cdr3_nt: TGTGCCTGGAGTCGTCCCTTCAGGCGACAGGGGGGTTCATATGAGCAGTTCTTC; d_call: TRBD1; clone_size: once; v_call: TRBV30; j_call: TRBJ2-1
cdr3_aa: CAVEDRGSYEQYF; cdr3_nt: TGTGCCGTCGAGGACAGGGGCTCCTACGAGCAGTACTTC; d_call: TRBD1; clone_size: .; v_call: TRBV10-3; j_call: TRBJ2-7
cdr3_aa: CASSYSAPLAGELFF; cdr3_nt: TGTGCCAGCAGTTACTCTGCCCCTTTAGCCGGGGAGCTGTTTTTT; d_call: .; clone_size: .; v_call: TRBV6-5; j_call: TRBJ2-2
cdr3_aa: CASSEAGFGYTF; cdr3_nt: TGTGCCAGCAGTGAAGCAGGGTTTGGCTACACCTTC; d_call: .; clone_size: .; v_call: TRBV2; j_call: TRBJ1-2
cdr3_aa: CASSGRQGLYEQYF; cdr3_nt: TGTGCCAGCAGCGGTCGACAGGGTCTCTACGAGCAGTACTTC; d_call: TRBD1; clone_size: .; v_call: TRBV9; j_call: TRBJ2-7
cdr3_aa: CASSYDRYNEQFF; cdr3_nt: TGTGCCAGCAGTTATGACAGATACAATGAGCAGTTCTTC; d_call: .; clone_size: once; v_call: TRBV6-5; j_call: TRBJ2-1
cdr3_aa: CASSQGDLGAYEQYF; cdr3_nt: TGCGCCAGCAGCCAAGGCGATCTGGGTGCCTACGAGCAGTACTTC; d_call: .; clone_size: .; v_call: TRBV4-3; j_call: TRBJ2-7
cdr3_aa: CASSLRTDRTEAFF; cdr3_nt: TGCGCCAGCAGCTTGCGGACAGATCGGACTGAAGCTTTCTTT; d_call: .; clone_size: .; v_call: TRBV5-1; j_call: TRBJ1-1
cdr3_aa: CASSHSGVSEKLFF; cdr3_nt: TGTGCCAGCAGCCACAGTGGGGTCAGTGAAAAACTGTTTTTT; d_call: .; clone_size: .; v_call: TRBV11-2; j_call: TRBJ1-4
cdr3_aa: CAISHRDAGEQYF; cdr3_nt: TGTGCCATCAGCCACCGGGACGCGGGGGAGCAGTACTTC; d_call: .; clone_size: .; v_call: TRBV10-3; j_call: TRBJ2-7
cdr3_aa: CASSFDGIGNQPQHF; cdr3_nt: TGTGCCAGCAGCTTTGATGGTATAGGGAATCAGCCCCAGCATTTT; d_call: .; clone_size: once; v_call: TRBV7-2; j_call: TRBJ1-5
cdr3_aa: CATSGTENQPQHF; cdr3_nt: TGTGCCACCTCCGGGACAGAGAATCAGCCCCAGCATTTT; d_call: TRBD1; clone_size: .; v_call: TRBV10-3; j_call: TRBJ1-5
cdr3_aa: CASSPLIGQGAYEQYF; cdr3_nt: TGTGCCAGCTCACCTCTAATCGGACAGGGGGCATACGAGCAGTACTTC; d_call: TRBD1; clone_size: .; v_call: TRBV18; j_call: TRBJ2-7
cdr3_aa: CASSRDSLSSYEQYF; cdr3_nt: TGTGCCAGCAGCCGAGACAGTCTGAGCTCCTACGAGCAGTACTTC; d_call: .; clone_size: .; v_call: TRBV6-5; j_call: TRBJ2-7
cdr3_aa: CASTLGTGLNYEQYF; cdr3_nt: TGTGCCAGCACCTTAGGGACAGGGCTTAACTACGAGCAGTACTTC; d_call: TRBD1; clone_size: .; v_call: TRBV11-2; j_call: TRBJ2-7
cdr3_aa: CSVTFRGGEAFF; cdr3_nt: TGCAGCGTCACCTTCAGAGGGGGTGAAGCTTTCTTT; d_call: .; clone_size: .; v_call: TRBV29-1; j_call: TRBJ1-1
cdr3_aa: CASSDRDNSPLHF; cdr3_nt: TGTGCCAGCAGTGACAGGGATAATTCACCCCTCCACTTT; d_call: .; clone_size: .; v_call: TRBV25-1; j_call: TRBJ1-6
cdr3_aa: CASSERGHQETQYF; cdr3_nt: TGTGCCAGCAGTGAAAGGGGCCACCAAGAGACCCAGTACTTC; d_call: .; clone_size: .; v_call: TRBV25-1; j_call: TRBJ2-5
cdr3_aa: CASSLDLNSGANVLTF; cdr3_nt: TGTGCCAGCAGCTTGGACTTGAACTCTGGGGCCAACGTCCTGACTTTC; d_call: .; clone_size: .; v_call: TRBV5-8; j_call: TRBJ2-6
cdr3_aa: CASSLAWGPGYEQYF; cdr3_nt: TGTGCCAGCAGCTTAGCTTGGGGGCCGGGCTACGAGCAGTACTTC; d_call: .; clone_size: .; v_call: TRBV11-2; j_call: TRBJ2-7
cdr3_aa: CATAATTDRYYF; cdr3_nt: TGTGCCACCGCCGCGACCACGGACAGGTATTACTTC; d_call: TRBD1; clone_size: .; v_call: TRBV2; j_call: TRBJ2-5
cdr3_aa: CSATDRFTDTQYF; cdr3_nt: TGCAGCGCAACCGACAGGTTCACAGATACGCAGTATTTT; d_call: .; clone_size: .; v_call: TRBV29-1; j_call: TRBJ2-3
cdr3_aa: CASSQDSGANVLTF; cdr3_nt: TGTGCCAGCAGCCAGGACTCTGGGGCCAACGTCCTGACTTTC; d_call: .; clone_size: .; v_call: TRBV9; j_call: TRBJ2-6
cdr3_aa: CASSGTMKWDTEAFF; cdr3_nt: TGTGCCAGCAGTGGGACAATGAAATGGGACACTGAAGCTTTCTTT; d_call: .; clone_size: .; v_call: TRBV2; j_call: TRBJ1-1
cdr3_aa: CASSIGSGGSYNEQFF; cdr3_nt: TGTGCCAGTAGTATAGGTAGCGGGGGCTCCTACAATGAGCAGTTCTTC; d_call: TRBD2; clone_size: .; v_call: TRBV19; j_call: TRBJ2-1
cdr3_aa: CASTSTGTSGGTQYF; cdr3_nt: TGTGCCTCAACCTCCACAGGGACTAGCGGTGGGACCCAGTACTTC; d_call: TRBD2; clone_size: .; v_call: TRBV10-3; j_call: TRBJ2-5
cdr3_aa: CATSRDGLKEEAAFF; cdr3_nt: TGTGCCACCAGCAGAGATGGGCTCAAAGAAGAAGCAGCTTTCTTT; d_call: .; clone_size: few; v_call: TRBV15; j_call: TRBJ1-1
cdr3_aa: CASSIDRASGGLSSTDTQYF; cdr3_nt: TGTGCCAGTAGTATAGATCGGGCTAGCGGGGGGCTGTCTAGCACAGATACGCAGTATTTT; d_call: TRBD2; clone_size: .; v_call: TRBV19; j_call: TRBJ2-3
cdr3_aa: CASHLAGDSPLHF; cdr3_nt: TGTGCCAGCCATCTTGCAGGGGATTCACCCCTCCACTTT; d_call: .; clone_size: .; v_call: TRBV25-1; j_call: TRBJ1-6
cdr3_aa: CASSPFGDQPQHF; cdr3_nt: TGTGCCAGCTCTCCCTTCGGGGATCAGCCCCAGCATTTT; d_call: .; clone_size: once; v_call: TRBV18; j_call: TRBJ1-5
cdr3_aa: CSAVGVDIQYF; cdr3_nt: TGCAGCGCCGTAGGGGTTGACATTCAGTACTTC; d_call: .; clone_size: .; v_call: TRBV29-1; j_call: TRBJ2-4
cdr3_aa: CASRIRTGPPGAFF; cdr3_nt: TGTGCCAGCAGGATACGGACAGGGCCCCCCGGCGCTTTCTTT; d_call: TRBD1; clone_size: .; v_call: TRBV7-9; j_call: TRBJ1-1
cdr3_aa: CASSRPGQPQHF; cdr3_nt: TGTGCCAGCAGCCGCCCCGGTCAGCCCCAGCATTTT; d_call: .; clone_size: few; v_call: TRBV7-6; j_call: TRBJ1-5
cdr3_aa: CAGQGGDKNYEQYF; cdr3_nt: TGTGCCGGCCAGGGGGGAGACAAAAACTACGAGCAGTACTTC; d_call: .; clone_size: .; v_call: TRBV7-9; j_call: TRBJ2-7
cdr3_aa: CASSLGPRTNTGELFF; cdr3_nt: TGCGCCAGCAGCTTGGGTCCCCGGACGAACACCGGGGAGCTGTTTTTT; d_call: .; clone_size: .; v_call: TRBV5-1; j_call: TRBJ2-2